This TCR beta chain was sequenced in a study of blood T cell repertoires in COVID-19. The assay was immunoSEQ multiplex PCR, and TCRdb's table has in-frame clones only and misses some. The data show about 250,000 clones, with more than 70% seen just once and approximately 5.5% held by the top ten. Trimming took off 4 bases at V and 6 bases at J, with 12 bases between the two ends. This CDR3 contains 13 residues. The sequence derives from a woman aged 80 or over with COVID-19, enrolled during active disease. Source material: peripheral blood. This sequence joins TRBV12-3 or TRBV12-4 and TRBJ1-2; D gene uncertain. For the CDR3, the DNA is TGTGCCAGCAGTTCCCGACGGGAAAATGGCTACACCTTC. It yields the protein CASSSRRENGYTF.